This T cell receptor beta chain was recorded in a study of T cells in Graves' hyperthyroidism and ophthalmopathy. Researchers amplified the TCR beta CDR3 regions from RNA transcripts. TCR CDR3 regions were first amplified by RT-PCR with HTBI primers. A single record per CDR3 protein comes from TCRdb applying MiXCR to the multiplex PCR reads. The table has 550,000 to 700,000 distinct CDR3 sequences, roughly 46% seen once. Exclusion followed for patients with uncontrolled infection, other autoimmune disease, pregnancy or lactation. Clinical symptoms, serum thyroxine, TRAb, thyroid ultrasound and orbital computed tomography informed diagnoses. The V gene's germline CDR1 is LGHDT and CDR2 YNNKEL (reference sequence). V lost 4 bases and J lost 2, with 11 bases in between. This CDR3 region has 14 residues. Study results and limitations: From stable hyperthyroidism, ophthalmopathy was separated by a 13 V-J model. Blood also showed most of the thyroid clonotypes that were expanded above 0.001.

This clonotype occurred many times. Its cognate antigen is unknown. The receptor's source is an adult woman with Graves' disease, either hyperthyroidism or ophthalmopathy (not recorded which). Sequencing used peripheral blood or thyroid tissue (not recorded which). This rearrangement joins TRBV3-1 to TRBJ2-5; D uncertain. CDR3 bases: TGTGCCAGCAGCCCAAACACGGTACAAGAGACCCAGTACTTC. It is translated as CASSPNTVQETQYF.